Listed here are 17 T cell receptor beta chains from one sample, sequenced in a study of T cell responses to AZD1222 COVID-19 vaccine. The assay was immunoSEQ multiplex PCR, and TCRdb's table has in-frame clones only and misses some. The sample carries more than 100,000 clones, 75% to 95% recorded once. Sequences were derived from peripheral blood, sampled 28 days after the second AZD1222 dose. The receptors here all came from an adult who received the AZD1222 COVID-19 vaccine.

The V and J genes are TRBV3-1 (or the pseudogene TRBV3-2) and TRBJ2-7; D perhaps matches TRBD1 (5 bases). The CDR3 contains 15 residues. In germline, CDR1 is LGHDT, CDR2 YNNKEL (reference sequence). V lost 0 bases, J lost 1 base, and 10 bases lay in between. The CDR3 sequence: CASSQDIRGSYEQYV. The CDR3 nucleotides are TGTGCCAGCAGCCAAGATATTAGGGGATCCTACGAGCAGTACGTC.

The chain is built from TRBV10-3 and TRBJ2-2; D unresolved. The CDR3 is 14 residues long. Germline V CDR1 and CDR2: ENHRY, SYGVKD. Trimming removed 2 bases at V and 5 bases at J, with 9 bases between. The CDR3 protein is CAISELALTGELFF. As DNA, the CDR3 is TGTGCCATCAGTGAGCTCGCCTTAACCGGGGAGCTGTTTTTT.

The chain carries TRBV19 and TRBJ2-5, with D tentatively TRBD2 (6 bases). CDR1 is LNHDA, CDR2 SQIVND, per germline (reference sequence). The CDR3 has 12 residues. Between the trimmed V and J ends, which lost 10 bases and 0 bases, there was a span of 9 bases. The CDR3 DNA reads TGTGCCACGGAGGGGAACCAAGAGACCCAGTACTTC. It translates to CATEGNQETQYF.

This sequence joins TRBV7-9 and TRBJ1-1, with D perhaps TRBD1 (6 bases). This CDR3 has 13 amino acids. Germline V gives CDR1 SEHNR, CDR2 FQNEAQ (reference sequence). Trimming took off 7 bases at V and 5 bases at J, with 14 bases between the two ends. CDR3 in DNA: TGTGCCAGCACTCTAGGGGGTTGGACTGAAGCTTTCTTT. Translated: CASTLGGWTEAFF.

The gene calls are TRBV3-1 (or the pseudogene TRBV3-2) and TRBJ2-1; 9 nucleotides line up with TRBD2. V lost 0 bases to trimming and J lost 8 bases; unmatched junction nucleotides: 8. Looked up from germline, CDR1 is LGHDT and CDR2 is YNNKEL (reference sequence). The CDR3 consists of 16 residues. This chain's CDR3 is CASSQDWLAGEDEQFF. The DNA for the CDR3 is TGTGCCAGCAGCCAAGATTGGTTAGCGGGAGAGGATGAGCAGTTCTTC.

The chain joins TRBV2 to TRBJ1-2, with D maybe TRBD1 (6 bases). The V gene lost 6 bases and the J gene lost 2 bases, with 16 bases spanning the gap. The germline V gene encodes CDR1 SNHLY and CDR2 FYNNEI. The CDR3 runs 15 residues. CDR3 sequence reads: CASSLGGGWNYGYTF. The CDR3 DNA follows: TGTGCCAGCAGCCTGGGAGGGGGGTGGAACTATGGCTACACCTTC.

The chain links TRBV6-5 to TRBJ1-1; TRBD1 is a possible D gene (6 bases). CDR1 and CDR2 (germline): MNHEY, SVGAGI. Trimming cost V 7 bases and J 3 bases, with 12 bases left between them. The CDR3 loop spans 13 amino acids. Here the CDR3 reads CASIEQGDTEAFF. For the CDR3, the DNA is TGTGCCAGCATCGAACAGGGTGACACTGAAGCTTTCTTT.

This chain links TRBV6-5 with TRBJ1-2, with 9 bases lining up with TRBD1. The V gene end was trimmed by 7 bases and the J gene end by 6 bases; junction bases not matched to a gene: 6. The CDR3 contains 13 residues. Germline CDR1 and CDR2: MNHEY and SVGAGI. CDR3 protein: CASNGQGFDGYTF. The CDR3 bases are TGTGCCAGCAACGGACAGGGGTTTGATGGCTACACCTTC.

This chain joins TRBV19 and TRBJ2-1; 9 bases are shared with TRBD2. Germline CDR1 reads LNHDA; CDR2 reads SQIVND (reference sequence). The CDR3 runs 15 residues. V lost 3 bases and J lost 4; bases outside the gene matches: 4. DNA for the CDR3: TGTGCCAGTAGTATCCTAGCGGGATTTTACAATGAGCAGTTCTTC. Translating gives CASSILAGFYNEQFF. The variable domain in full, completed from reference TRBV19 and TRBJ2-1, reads DGGITQSPKYLFRKEGQNVTLSCEQNLNHDAMYWYRQDPGQGLRLIYYSQIVNDFQKGDIAEGYSVSREKKESFPLTVTSAQKNPTAFYLCASSILAGFYNEQFFGPGTRLTVL.

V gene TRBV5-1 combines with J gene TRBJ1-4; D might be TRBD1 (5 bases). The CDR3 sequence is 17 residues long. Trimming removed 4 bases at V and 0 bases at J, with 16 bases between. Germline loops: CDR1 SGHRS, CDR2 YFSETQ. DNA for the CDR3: TGCGCCAGCAGCCGAGGGCAGGGCCACCCAACTAATGAAAAACTGTTTTTT. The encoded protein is CASSRGQGHPTNEKLFF.

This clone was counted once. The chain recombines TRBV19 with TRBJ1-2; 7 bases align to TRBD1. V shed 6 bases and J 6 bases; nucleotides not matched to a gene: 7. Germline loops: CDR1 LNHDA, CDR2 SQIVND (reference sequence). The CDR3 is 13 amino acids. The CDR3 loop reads CASRLTGVDGYTF. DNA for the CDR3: TGTGCCAGTAGGTTAACAGGGGTTGATGGCTACACCTTC. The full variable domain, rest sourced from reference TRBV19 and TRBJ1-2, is DGGITQSPKYLFRKEGQNVTLSCEQNLNHDAMYWYRQDPGQGLRLIYYSQIVNDFQKGDIAEGYSVSREKKESFPLTVTSAQKNPTAFYLCASRLTGVDGYTFGSGTRLTVV.

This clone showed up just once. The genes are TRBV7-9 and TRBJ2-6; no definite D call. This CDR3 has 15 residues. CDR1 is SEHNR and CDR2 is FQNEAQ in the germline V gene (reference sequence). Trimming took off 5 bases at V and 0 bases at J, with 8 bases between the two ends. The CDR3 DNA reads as TGTGCCAGCAGCCATAAGAGCTCTGGGGCCAACGTCCTGACTTTC. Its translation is CASSHKSSGANVLTF.

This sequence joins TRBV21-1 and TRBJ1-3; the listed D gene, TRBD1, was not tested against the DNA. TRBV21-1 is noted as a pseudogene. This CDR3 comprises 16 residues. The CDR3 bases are TGTGCCAGCAGCAAAGGGGCAGACCTCTCTGGAAACACCATATATTTT. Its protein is CASSKGADLSGNTIYF.

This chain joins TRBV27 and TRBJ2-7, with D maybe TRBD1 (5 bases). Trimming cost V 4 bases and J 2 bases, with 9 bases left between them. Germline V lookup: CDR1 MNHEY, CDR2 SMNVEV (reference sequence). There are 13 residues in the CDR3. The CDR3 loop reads CASSSDSPYEQYF. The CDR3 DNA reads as TGTGCCAGCAGTTCTGACAGCCCCTACGAGCAGTACTTC.

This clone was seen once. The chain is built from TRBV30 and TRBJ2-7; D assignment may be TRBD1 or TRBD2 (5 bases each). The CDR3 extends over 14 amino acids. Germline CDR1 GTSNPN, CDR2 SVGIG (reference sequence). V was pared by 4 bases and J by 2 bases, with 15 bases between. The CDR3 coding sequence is TGTGCCTGGACACGTGGGACGGTCACCTACGAGCAGTACTTC. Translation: CAWTRGTVTYEQYF.

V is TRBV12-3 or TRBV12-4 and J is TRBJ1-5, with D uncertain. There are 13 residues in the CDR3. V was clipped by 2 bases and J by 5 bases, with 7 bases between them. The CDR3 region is CASSLLSDQPQHF. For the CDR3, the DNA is TGTGCCAGCAGTTTACTCTCTGATCAGCCCCAGCATTTT.

DNA of the CDR3: TGTGCCAGCAGTTACTCACCGGGAGTTGTTTATGGCTACACCTTC. This codes for CASSYSPGVVYGYTF. The V gene is TRBV6-2 or TRBV6-3, the J gene TRBJ1-2, with unresolved D. V was cut by 0 bases and J by 5 bases, with 13 bases left in between. From germline, CDR1 is MNHEY and CDR2 SVGEGT. The CDR3 runs 15 residues.